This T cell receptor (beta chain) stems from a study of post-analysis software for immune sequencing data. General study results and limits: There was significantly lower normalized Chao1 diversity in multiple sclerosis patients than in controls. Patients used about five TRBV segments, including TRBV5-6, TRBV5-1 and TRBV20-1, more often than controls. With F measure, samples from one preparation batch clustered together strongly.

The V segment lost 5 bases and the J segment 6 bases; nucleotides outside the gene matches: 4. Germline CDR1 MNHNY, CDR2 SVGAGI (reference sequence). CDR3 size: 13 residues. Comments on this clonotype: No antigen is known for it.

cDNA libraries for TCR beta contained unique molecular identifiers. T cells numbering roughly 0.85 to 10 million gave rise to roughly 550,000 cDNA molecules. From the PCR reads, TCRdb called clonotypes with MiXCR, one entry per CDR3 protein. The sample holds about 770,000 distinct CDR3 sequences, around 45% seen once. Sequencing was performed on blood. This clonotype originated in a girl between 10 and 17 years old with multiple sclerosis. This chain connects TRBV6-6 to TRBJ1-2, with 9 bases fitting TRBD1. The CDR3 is CASSNRGRDGYTF. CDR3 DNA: TGTGCCAGCAGTAACAGGGGGCGGGATGGCTACACCTTC.